This TCR beta chain was sequenced during a study of blood T cell repertoires in COVID-19. Study in general: Acute-phase and convalescent COVID-19 samples originated in the United States, Italy and Spain.

Profiling relied on immunoSEQ multiplex PCR, and the TCRdb table lists in-frame clones only, not all of them. This table holds 210,000 or so clones, approximately 84% found once. The CDR3 has 15 amino acids. Germline V CDR1 and CDR2: SGHRS, YFSETQ. V dropped 0 bases and J dropped 7 bases, with 13 bases sitting between them. Specimen: PBMCs or T cells enriched from blood (not recorded which). The chain uses TRBV5-1 and TRBJ1-4; tentative D call: TRBD1 (5 bases). The clonotype originates from a man in his fifties or sixties who had recovered from COVID-19. The CDR3 reads CASSLEGTDTEKLFF. DNA of the CDR3: TGCGCCAGCAGCTTGGAAGGGACTGACACTGAAAAACTGTTTTTT. Filled out from reference TRBV5-1 and TRBJ1-4, the complete variable domain reads KAGVTQTPRYLIKTRGQQVTLSCSPISGHRSVSWYQQTPGQGLQFLFEYFSETQRNKGNFPGRFSGRQFSNSRSEMNVSTLELGDSALYLCASSLEGTDTEKLFFGSGTQLSVL.